Presented here are 14 T cell receptor beta chains from one specimen sequenced in a study of blood T cells in healthy people across ages. A second PCR of roughly 7 to 11 cycles used a sample-barcoded 5' primer and a J-beta primer mix. TCRdb re-analysed the 5' RACE reads in MiXCR, keeping a single row per CDR3 protein. The sample includes approximately 810,000 distinct CDR3 sequences, under 30% of them seen just once. The specimen sequenced was blood. These receptors were collected from an elderly woman in good health.

As concerns this clonotype: Compared with germline, one end of the junction differs, possibly owing to a read error. The chain recombines TRBV3-1 with TRBJ2-7, with 8 bases lining up with TRBD1. CDR1 and CDR2 from the germline V gene are LGHDT and YNNKEL (reference sequence). The CDR3 has 17 residues. CDR3 sequence reads: CASGQDPNRGFTYEQYF. The DNA for the CDR3 is TGTGCCAGCGGCCAAGATCCCAACAGGGGGTTTACCTACGAGCAGTACTTC.

This clonotype has at least ten counts. V usage is TRBV2 and J usage is TRBJ2-5, with TRBD1 matching over 7 bases. The V gene's germline CDR1 is SNHLY and CDR2 FYNNEI. Trimming took 6 bases from V and 2 from J; bases not matched to a gene: 9. This CDR3 is built from 15 residues. The CDR3 sequence: CASRPDRAPQETQYF. DNA of the CDR3: TGTGCCAGCAGGCCCGACAGGGCTCCTCAAGAGACCCAGTACTTC.

V gene TRBV14 combines with J gene TRBJ1-1; TRBD1 aligns across 12 bases. This CDR3 spans 16 amino acids. V lost 2 bases, J lost 6 bases, and 7 bases stayed unmatched. The V gene's germline CDR1 is SGHDN and CDR2 FVKESK. CDR3 amino acids: CASSQTLGQGAPEAFF. The CDR3 DNA follows: TGTGCCAGCAGCCAAACGTTGGGACAGGGGGCTCCTGAAGCTTTCTTT.

The V gene is TRBV9, the J gene TRBJ2-6; no firm D call. Looked up from germline, CDR1 is SGDLS and CDR2 is YYNGEE. The CDR3 runs to 13 residues. Trimming stripped 0 bases from V and 3 bases from J, with 1 base between. CDR3 DNA sequence: TGTGCCAGCAGCGTAGATGGGGCCAACGTCCTGACTTTC. Protein: CASSVDGANVLTF.

About this clonotype: This may be a read error, as it is one base from a much larger clone. The V and J genes are TRBV7-2 and TRBJ2-7, with D maybe TRBD2 (7 bases). The assigned J gene may be wrong: the sequence end matches TRBJ2-5 better. CDR1 and CDR2 (germline): SGHTA, FQGNSA. This CDR3 is 14 amino acids long. The CDR3 sequence: CASSMSWGGGTQYF. The CDR3, as DNA: TGTGCCAGCAGCATGTCCTGGGGGGGCGGGACCCAGTACTTC.

The table lists this clonotype with many counts. The gene calls are TRBV7-9 and TRBJ2-1; TRBD2 matches at 14 bases. Trimming took 3 bases from V and 6 from J; bases not matched to a gene: 1. Germline CDR1 and CDR2: SEHNR and FQNEAQ (reference sequence). The CDR3 sequence is 15 residues long. The CDR3: CASSFGTSGGNEQFF. CDR3 sequence (DNA): TGTGCCAGCAGCTTCGGGACTAGCGGGGGCAATGAGCAGTTCTTC.

This clonotype was counted a few times. The rearrangement joins TRBV19 to TRBJ1-2, with 7 bases identical to TRBD1. This CDR3 region has 15 residues. CDR1 and CDR2 (germline): LNHDA, SQIVND (reference sequence). V trimming: 7 bases; J trimming: 2 bases; junction bases outside the gene matches: 10. The CDR3 sequence is CASTPEMDRNYGYTF. The CDR3 DNA is TGTGCCAGTACCCCCGAAATGGACAGGAACTATGGCTACACCTTC.

Points on this clonotype: A much bigger clone sits one base away, suggesting this may be a read error. The conserved closing phenylalanine or tryptophan is absent in this CDR3, likely reflecting a read error. CDR3: CASSSVGQVGGELFV. CDR3 DNA sequence: TGTGCCAGCAGTTCTGTCGGACAGGTTGGCGGGGAGCTGTTTGTT. This sequence joins TRBV12-3 or TRBV12-4 and TRBJ2-2, with 7 bases aligning to TRBD1. With 4 bases clipped from V and 7 bases from J, the junction kept 9 bases outside the gene matches. The CDR3 spans 15 residues.

This clonotype was found a few times. The chain's CDR3 is CASRLGGAREKLFF. CDR3 DNA sequence: TGTGCCAGCAGACTCGGGGGCGCGCGGGAAAAACTGTTTTTT. The chain combines TRBV6-2 or TRBV6-3 with TRBJ1-4, with a weak D call TRBD1 (6 bases). Germline loops: CDR1 MNHEY, CDR2 SVGEGT. Deletions cut 6 bases from V and 8 bases from J, with 16 bases between. The length of the CDR3 is 14 residues.

This clonotype has just a few counts. J is TRBJ2-1 and V is TRBV20-1; TRBD2 agrees at 7 bases. CDR3 length equals 17 residues. Trimming cost V 1 base and J 0 bases; bases outside gene matches: 9. The germline gives CDR1 DFQATT, CDR2 SNEGSKA (reference sequence). CDR3 in amino acids: CSARAGLAALSYNEQFF. DNA for the CDR3: TGCAGTGCTAGAGCGGGGCTAGCGGCGCTCTCCTACAATGAGCAGTTCTTC.

This clonotype was detected only a few times. This may be a read error, as it is one base from a much larger clone. The rearrangement joins TRBV20-1 to TRBJ1-4; 7 bases match TRBD1. From germline, CDR1 is DFQATT and CDR2 SNEGSKA (reference sequence). The CDR3 totals 16 residues. CDR3 sequence: CSARADHRGTNGKLFF. The CDR3 DNA reads as TGCAGTGCTAGAGCCGATCACAGGGGTACTAATGGAAAACTGTTTTTT.

The CDR3 bases are TGTGCCAGCGCCCCCGGGACAAATTATGGCTACACCTTC. Amino acids: CASAPGTNYGYTF. This chain joins TRBV2 and TRBJ1-2, with D maybe TRBD1 (6 bases). The CDR3 length is 13 residues. CDR1 and CDR2 from the germline V gene are SNHLY and FYNNEI. V dropped 8 bases and J dropped 5 bases, with 15 bases sitting between them. Filled out from reference TRBV2 and TRBJ1-2, the complete variable domain reads EPEVTQTPSHQVTQMGQEVILRCVPISNHLYFYWYRQILGQKVEFLVSFYNNEISEKSEIFDDQFSVERPDGSNFTLKIRSTKLEDSAMYFCASAPGTNYGYTFGSGTRLTVV.

This chain connects TRBV14 to TRBJ2-1; D tentatively reads TRBD1 or TRBD2 (5 bases each). This CDR3 has 17 residues. Germline lookup yields CDR1 SGHDN and CDR2 FVKESK. The germline V and J ends were trimmed by 8 bases and 4 bases, with 24 bases remaining between them. The CDR3 DNA is TGTGCCAGCTCCCCCCCAATCTGGGACGTAAAGTACAATGAGCAGTTCTTC. It specifies CASSPPIWDVKYNEQFF.

The gene calls are TRBV15 and TRBJ2-2; D is possibly TRBD1 or TRBD2 (6 bases each). V was pared by 9 bases and J by 0 bases, with 11 bases between. CDR3 length: 14 amino acids. The germline V gene encodes CDR1 LNHNV and CDR2 YYDKDF (reference sequence). The CDR3 region is CATPRDTNTGELFF. The CDR3 DNA sequence: TGTGCCACACCGCGGGACACGAACACCGGGGAGCTGTTTTTT.